This T cell receptor (beta chain) was recovered during a study of T cells in Graves' hyperthyroidism and ophthalmopathy. Across the study: Blood from the periphery was taken at initial diagnosis, before any treatment. Whole-study findings and limits: Ophthalmopathy and stable hyperthyroidism were separated by a 13 V-J model.

The germline CDR1 and CDR2 sequences are MNHNS and SASEGT. This CDR3 contains 14 residues. V lost 6 bases, J lost 7 bases, and 4 bases stayed unmatched. It was RNA transcripts that yielded the amplified TCR beta CDR3 regions. The HTBI primer set was used in a first-round RT-PCR of the TCR CDR3. Each CDR3 protein is one row after TCRdb ran MiXCR on the multiplex PCR reads. The repertoire has roughly 500,000 distinct CDR3 sequences, roughly 24% of them found once; the top ten carry approximately 10%. Note on this clonotype: Its matching antigen is unknown.

Ophthalmopathy patients showed a Clinical Activity Score of at least 3, NOSPECS grade of at least 4 and duration under 3 months. PBMCs came from less than 11 ml fresh peripheral blood. The sequenced sample was blood. This clonotype was obtained from a woman under 40 with Graves' ophthalmopathy. This chain joins TRBV6-1 and TRBJ1-6; 9 bases align to TRBD1. The CDR3 coding sequence is TGTGCCAGCAGGGAGGGACAGGGCAATTCACCCCTCCACTTT. Translating gives CASREGQGNSPLHF.